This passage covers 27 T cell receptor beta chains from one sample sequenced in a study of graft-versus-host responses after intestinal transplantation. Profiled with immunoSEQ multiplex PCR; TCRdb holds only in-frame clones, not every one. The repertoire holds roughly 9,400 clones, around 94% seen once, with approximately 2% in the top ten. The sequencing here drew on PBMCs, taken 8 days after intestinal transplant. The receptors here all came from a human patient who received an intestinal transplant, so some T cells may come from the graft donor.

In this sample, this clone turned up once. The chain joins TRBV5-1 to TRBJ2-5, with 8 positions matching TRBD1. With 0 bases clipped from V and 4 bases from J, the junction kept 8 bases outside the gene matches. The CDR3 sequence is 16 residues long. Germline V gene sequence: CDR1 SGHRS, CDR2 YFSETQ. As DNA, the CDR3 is TGCGCCAGCAGCTTGGCAGGGGGCGTAAGGGGAGAGACCCAGTACTTC. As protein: CASSLAGGVRGETQYF.

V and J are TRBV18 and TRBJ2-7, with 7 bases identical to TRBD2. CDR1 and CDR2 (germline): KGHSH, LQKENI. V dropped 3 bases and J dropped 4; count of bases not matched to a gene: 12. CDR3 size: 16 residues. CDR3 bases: TGTGCCAGCTCACCGCCCGTGGGCGGGAGAATATACGAGCAGTACTTC. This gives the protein CASSPPVGGRIYEQYF.

The DNA of the CDR3 is TGTGCCAGCGTTACAGGGGACTATGGCTACACCTTC. It yields the protein CASVTGDYGYTF. The J gene is TRBJ1-2, the V gene TRBV6-1; 7 nucleotides align to TRBD1. Germline CDR1 reads MNHNS; CDR2 reads SASEGT. V shed 8 bases and J 3 bases; nucleotides not matched to a gene: 3. This CDR3 has 12 amino acids.

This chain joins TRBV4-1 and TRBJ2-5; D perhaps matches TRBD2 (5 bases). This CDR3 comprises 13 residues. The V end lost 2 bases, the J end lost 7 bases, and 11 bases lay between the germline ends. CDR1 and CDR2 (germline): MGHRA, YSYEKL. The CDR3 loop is CASSQRTTRTQYF. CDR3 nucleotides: TGCGCCAGCAGCCAACGGACCACTAGGACCCAGTACTTC.

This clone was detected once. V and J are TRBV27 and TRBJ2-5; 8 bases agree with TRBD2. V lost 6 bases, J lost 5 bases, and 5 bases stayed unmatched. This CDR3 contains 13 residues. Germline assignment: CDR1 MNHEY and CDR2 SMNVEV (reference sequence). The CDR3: CASSRTSLETQYF. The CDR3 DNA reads TGTGCCAGCAGCCGGACTAGCCTTGAGACCCAGTACTTC.

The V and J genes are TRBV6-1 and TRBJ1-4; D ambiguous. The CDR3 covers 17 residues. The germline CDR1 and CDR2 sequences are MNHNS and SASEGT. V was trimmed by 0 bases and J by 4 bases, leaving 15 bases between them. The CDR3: CASSEARWRADNEKLFF. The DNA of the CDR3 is TGTGCCAGCAGTGAAGCGAGGTGGAGGGCGGATAATGAAAAACTGTTTTTT.

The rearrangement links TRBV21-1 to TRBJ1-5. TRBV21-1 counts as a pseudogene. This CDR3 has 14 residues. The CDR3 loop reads CASSKGGIYQPQHF. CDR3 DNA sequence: TGTGCCAGCAGCAAAGGGGGGATATATCAGCCCCAGCATTTT.

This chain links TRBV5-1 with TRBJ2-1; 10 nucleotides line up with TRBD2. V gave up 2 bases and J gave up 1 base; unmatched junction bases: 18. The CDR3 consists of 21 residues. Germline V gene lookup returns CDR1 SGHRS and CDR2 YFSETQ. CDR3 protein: CASSFNPRYRETSGSYNEQFF. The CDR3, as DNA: TGCGCCAGCAGCTTTAACCCAAGATATCGGGAGACTAGCGGGTCCTACAATGAGCAGTTCTTC.

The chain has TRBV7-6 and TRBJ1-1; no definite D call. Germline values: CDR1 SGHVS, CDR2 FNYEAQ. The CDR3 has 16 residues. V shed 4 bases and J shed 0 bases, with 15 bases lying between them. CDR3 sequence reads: CASSSRADEMNTEAFF. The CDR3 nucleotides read TGTGCCAGCAGCTCAAGGGCGGATGAAATGAACACTGAAGCTTTCTTT.

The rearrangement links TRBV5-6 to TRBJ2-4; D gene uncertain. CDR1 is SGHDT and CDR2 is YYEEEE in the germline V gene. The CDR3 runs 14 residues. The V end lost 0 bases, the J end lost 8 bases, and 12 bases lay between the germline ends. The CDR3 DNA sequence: TGTGCCAGCAGCTTGGCCGGTGGGAAGGACATTCAGTACTTC. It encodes CASSLAGGKDIQYF.

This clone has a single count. CDR3 amino acids: CASSRIGTGGNEQFF. Here the CDR3 DNA reads TGCGCCAGCAGCCGGATTGGGACAGGGGGGAATGAGCAGTTCTTC. The chain recombines TRBV4-1 with TRBJ2-1; 11 bases are shared with TRBD1. Germline trimming cut 4 bases from V and 7 bases from J; bases unmatched to any gene: 6. Looked up from germline, CDR1 is MGHRA and CDR2 is YSYEKL. CDR3 length: 15 amino acids.

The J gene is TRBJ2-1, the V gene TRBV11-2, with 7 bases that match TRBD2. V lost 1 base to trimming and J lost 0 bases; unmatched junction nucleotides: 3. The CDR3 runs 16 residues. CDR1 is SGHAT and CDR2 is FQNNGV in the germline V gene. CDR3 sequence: CASSLAGGSSYNEQFF. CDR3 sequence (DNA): TGTGCCAGCAGCTTAGCGGGCGGGAGCTCCTACAATGAGCAGTTCTTC. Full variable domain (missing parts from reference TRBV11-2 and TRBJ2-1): EAGVAQSPRYKIIEKRQSVAFWCNPISGHATLYWYQQILGQGPKLLIQFQNNGVVDDSQLPKDRFSAERLKGVDSTLKIQPAKLEDSAVYLCASSLAGGSSYNEQFFGPGTRLTVL.

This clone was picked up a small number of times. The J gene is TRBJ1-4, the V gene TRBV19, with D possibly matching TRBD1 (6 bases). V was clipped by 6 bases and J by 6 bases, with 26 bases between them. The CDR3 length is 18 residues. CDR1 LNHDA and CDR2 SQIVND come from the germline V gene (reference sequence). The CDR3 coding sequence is TGTGCCAGTAGCCATTTCCCATTCCGGGGGGCGTCGGATGAAAAACTGTTTTTT. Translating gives CASSHFPFRGASDEKLFF.

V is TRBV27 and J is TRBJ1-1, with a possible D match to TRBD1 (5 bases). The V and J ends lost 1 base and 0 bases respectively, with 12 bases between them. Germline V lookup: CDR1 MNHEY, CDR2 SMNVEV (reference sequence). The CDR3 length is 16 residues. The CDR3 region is CASSLLGGSMNTEAFF. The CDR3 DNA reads TGTGCCAGCAGTTTATTGGGGGGATCCATGAACACTGAAGCTTTCTTT.

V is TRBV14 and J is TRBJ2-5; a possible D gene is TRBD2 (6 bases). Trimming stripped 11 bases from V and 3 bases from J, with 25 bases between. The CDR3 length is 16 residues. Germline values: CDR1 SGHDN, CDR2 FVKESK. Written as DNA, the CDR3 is TGTGCCGGTAGCCAACTGACCGCTAGCGCGAAAGAGACCCAGTACTTC. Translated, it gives CAGSQLTASAKETQYF. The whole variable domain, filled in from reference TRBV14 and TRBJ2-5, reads EAGVTQFPSHSVIEKGQTVTLRCDPISGHDNLYWYRRVMGKEIKFLLHFVKESKQDESGMPNNRFLAERTGGTYSTLKVQPAELEDSGVYFCAGSQLTASAKETQYFGPGTRLLVL.

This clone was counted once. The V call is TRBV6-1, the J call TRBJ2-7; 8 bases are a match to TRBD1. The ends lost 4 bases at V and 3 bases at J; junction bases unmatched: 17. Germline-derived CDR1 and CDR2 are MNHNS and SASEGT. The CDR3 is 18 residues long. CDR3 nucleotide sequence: TGTGCCAGCAGTGGCTGGGGGGACAGGCTACAGGACGTCTACGAGCAGTACTTC. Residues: CASSGWGDRLQDVYEQYF.

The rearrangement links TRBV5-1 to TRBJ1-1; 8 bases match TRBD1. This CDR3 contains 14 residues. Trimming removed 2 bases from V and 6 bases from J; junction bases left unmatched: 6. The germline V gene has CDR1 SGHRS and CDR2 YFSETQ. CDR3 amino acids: CASSFDRGSAEAFF. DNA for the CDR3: TGCGCCAGCAGCTTCGACAGGGGTAGCGCTGAAGCTTTCTTT.

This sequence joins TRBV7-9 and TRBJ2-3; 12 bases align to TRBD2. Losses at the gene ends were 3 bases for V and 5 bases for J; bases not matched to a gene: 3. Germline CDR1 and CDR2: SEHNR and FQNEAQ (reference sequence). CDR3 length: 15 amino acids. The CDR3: CASSLLAGGLDTQYF. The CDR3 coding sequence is TGTGCCAGCAGCTTGCTAGCGGGGGGGTTAGATACGCAGTATTTT.

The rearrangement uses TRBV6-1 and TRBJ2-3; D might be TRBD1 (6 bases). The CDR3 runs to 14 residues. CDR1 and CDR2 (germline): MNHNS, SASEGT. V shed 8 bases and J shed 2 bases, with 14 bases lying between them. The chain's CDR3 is CASGTSGDTDTQYF. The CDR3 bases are TGTGCCAGCGGGACAAGTGGGGACACAGATACGCAGTATTTT.

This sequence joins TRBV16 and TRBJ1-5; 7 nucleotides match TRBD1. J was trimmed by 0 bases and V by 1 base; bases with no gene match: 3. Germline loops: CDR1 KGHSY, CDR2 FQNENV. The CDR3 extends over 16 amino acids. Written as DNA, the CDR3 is TGTGCCAGCAGCCAATTCGGGACAGTTAGCAATCAGCCCCAGCATTTT. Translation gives CASSQFGTVSNQPQHF.

The CDR3 is CSARVREQFF. CDR3 bases: TGCAGTGCTAGAGTTCGGGAGCAGTTCTTC. The gene calls are TRBV20-1 and TRBJ2-1; D ambiguous. CDR1 and CDR2 from the germline V gene are DFQATT and SNEGSKA (reference sequence). V shed 1 base and J shed 10 bases, with 5 bases lying between them. The CDR3 is made up of 10 amino acids.

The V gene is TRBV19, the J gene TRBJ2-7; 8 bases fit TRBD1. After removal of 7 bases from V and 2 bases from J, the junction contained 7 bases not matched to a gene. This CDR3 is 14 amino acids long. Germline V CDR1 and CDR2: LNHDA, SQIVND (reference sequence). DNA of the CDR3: TGTGCCAGTACCGCCGGGACAGGAGCCTACGAGCAGTACTTC. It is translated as CASTAGTGAYEQYF.

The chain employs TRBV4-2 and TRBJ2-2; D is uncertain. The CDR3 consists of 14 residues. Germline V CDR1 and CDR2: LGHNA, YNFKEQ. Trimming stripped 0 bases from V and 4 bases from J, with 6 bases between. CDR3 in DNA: TGTGCCAGCAGCCAAGATATCCGCACCGGGGAGCTGTTTTTT. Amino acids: CASSQDIRTGELFF.

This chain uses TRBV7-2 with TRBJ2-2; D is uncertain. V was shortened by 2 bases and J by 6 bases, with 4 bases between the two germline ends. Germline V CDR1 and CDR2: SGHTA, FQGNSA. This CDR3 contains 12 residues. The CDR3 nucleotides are TGTGCCAGCAGCTTATTAGCCGGGGAGCTGTTTTTT. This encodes CASSLLAGELFF.

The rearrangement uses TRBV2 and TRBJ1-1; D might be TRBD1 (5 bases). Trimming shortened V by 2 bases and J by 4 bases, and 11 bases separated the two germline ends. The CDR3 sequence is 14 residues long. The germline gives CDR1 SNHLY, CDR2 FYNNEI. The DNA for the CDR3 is TGTGCCAGCAGTGAACCACGACAGTTCACTGAAGCTTTCTTT. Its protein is CASSEPRQFTEAFF.

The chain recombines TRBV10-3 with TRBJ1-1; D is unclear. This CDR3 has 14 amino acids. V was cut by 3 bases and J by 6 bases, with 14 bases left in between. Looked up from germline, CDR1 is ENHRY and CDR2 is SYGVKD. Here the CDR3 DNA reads TGTGCCATCAGTGACTGGGGTAGGGCGGCTGAAGCTTTCTTT. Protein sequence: CAISDWGRAAEAFF.

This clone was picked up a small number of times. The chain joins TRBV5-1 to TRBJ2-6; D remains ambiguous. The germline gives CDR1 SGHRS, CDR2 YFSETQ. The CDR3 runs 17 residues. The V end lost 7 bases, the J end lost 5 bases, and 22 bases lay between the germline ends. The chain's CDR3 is CASLENGSQSRANVLTF. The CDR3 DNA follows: TGCGCCAGCTTAGAGAACGGTTCACAAAGTCGGGCCAACGTCCTGACTTTC.